This T cell receptor (beta chain) was recorded in a study of identifying expanded T cells in peripheral blood. Points from the study as a whole: Approximately 2-week clone count variance significantly increased as total template count grew.

Profiled with immunoSEQ multiplex PCR; TCRdb holds only in-frame clones, not every one. The repertoire includes 90,000 to 110,000 clones, around 90% of them detected once, and 8.4% sits in the top ten. This CDR3 region has 16 residues. The germline gives CDR1 LGHNA, CDR2 YNFKEQ. Trimming pared 0 bases from V and 3 bases from J, leaving 11 bases between. With regard to this clone: Its antigen is not identified.

The sample consisted of blood. The sequence was obtained from a person aged 18 to 69 in good health. This chain uses TRBV4-2 with TRBJ1-4; perhaps TRBD1 as D (6 bases). The CDR3 region has the DNA TGTGCCAGCAGCCAAGAGGGCGGGGGCCCTAATGAAAAACTGTTTTTT. It codes for CASSQEGGGPNEKLFF.